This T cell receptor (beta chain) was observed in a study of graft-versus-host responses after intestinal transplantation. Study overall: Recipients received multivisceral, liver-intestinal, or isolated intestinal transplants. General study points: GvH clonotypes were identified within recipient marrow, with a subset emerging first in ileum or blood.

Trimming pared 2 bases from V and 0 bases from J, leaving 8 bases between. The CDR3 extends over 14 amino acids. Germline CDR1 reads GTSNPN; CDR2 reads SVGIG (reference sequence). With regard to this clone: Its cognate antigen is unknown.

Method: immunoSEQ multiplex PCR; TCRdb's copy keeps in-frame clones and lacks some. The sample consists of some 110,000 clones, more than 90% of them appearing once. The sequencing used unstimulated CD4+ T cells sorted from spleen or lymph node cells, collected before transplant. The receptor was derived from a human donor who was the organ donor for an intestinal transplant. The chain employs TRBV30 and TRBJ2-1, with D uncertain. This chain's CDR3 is CAWSRESSYNEQFF. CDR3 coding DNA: TGTGCCTGGAGTCGTGAGAGCTCCTACAATGAGCAGTTCTTC.